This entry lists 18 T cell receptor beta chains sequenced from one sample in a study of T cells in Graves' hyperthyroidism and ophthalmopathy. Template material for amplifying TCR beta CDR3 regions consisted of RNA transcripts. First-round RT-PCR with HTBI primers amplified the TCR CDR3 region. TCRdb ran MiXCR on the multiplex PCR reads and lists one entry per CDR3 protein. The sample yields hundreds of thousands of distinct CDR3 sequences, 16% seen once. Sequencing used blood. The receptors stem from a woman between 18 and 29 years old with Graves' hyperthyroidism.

CDR3 nucleotides: TGTGCCAGCAGAACAGGGCCTGGCTACACCTTC. Amino acid sequence: CASRTGPGYTF. J is TRBJ1-2 and V is TRBV12-3 or TRBV12-4; a possible D gene is TRBD1 (6 bases). The germline V and J ends were trimmed by 6 bases and 7 bases, with 9 bases remaining between them. CDR3 length: 11 amino acids.

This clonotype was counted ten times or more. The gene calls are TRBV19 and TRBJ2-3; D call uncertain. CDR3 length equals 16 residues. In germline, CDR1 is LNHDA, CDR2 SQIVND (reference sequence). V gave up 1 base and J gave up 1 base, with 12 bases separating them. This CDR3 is CASSIGQILRTDTQYF. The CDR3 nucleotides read TGTGCCAGTAGTATAGGTCAGATCCTTCGCACAGATACGCAGTATTTT.

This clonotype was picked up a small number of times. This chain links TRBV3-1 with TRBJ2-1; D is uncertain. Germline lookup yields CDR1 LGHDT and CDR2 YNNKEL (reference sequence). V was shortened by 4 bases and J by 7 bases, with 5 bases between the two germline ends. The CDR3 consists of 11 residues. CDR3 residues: CASSRLNEQFF. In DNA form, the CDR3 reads TGTGCCAGCAGCCGGTTGAATGAGCAGTTCTTC.

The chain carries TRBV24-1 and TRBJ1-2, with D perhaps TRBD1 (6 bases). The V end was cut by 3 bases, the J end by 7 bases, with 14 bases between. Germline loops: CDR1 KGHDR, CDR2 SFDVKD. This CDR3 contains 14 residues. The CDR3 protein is CATSDLWGAGGYTF. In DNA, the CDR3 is TGTGCCACCAGTGATCTCTGGGGGGCTGGTGGCTACACCTTC.

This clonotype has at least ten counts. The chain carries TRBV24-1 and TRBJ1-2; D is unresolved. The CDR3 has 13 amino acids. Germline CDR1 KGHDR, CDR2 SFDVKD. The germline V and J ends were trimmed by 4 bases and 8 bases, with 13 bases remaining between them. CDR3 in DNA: TGTGCCACCAGTGACAGGTTCGATCGGGGCTACACCTTC. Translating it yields CATSDRFDRGYTF.

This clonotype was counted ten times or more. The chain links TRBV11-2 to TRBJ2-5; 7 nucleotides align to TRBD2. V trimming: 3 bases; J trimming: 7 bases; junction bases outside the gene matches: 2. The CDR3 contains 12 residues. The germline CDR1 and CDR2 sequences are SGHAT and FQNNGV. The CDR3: CASSFGGGTQYF. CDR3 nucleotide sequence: TGTGCCAGCAGCTTTGGGGGGGGGACCCAGTACTTC. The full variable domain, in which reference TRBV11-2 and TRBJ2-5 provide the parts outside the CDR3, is EAGVAQSPRYKIIEKRQSVAFWCNPISGHATLYWYQQILGQGPKLLIQFQNNGVVDDSQLPKDRFSAERLKGVDSTLKIQPAKLEDSAVYLCASSFGGGTQYFGPGTRLLVL.

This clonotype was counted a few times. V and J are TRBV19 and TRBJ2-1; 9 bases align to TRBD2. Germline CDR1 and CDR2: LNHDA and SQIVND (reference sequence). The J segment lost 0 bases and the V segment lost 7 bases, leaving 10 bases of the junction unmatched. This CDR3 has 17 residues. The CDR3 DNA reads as TGTGCCAGTACGAAGGGACTAGCTGGGAGCTCCTACAATGAGCAGTTCTTC. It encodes CASTKGLAGSSYNEQFF.

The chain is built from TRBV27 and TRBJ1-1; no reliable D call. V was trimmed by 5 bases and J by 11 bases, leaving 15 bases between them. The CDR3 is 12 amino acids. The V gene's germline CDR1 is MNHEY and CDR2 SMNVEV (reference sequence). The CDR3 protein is CASSPISRPAFF. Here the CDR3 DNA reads TGTGCCAGCAGTCCAATCAGTCGTCCGGCTTTCTTT.

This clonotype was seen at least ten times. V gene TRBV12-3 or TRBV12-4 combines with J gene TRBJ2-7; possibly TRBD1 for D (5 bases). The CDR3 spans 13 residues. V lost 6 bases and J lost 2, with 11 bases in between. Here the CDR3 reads CASRPDSTYEQYF. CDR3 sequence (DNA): TGTGCCAGCAGGCCCGACAGCACCTACGAGCAGTACTTC.

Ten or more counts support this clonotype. CDR3 in DNA: TGCAGTCTAGAGCAGGACAGATCCCAAGAGACCCAGTACTTC. Encoded protein: CSLEQDRSQETQYF. The chain joins TRBV20-1 to TRBJ2-5; the D gene is possibly TRBD1 (6 bases). Per the germline V gene, CDR1 is DFQATT and CDR2 is SNEGSKA (reference sequence). The CDR3 spans 14 residues. Deletions cut 8 bases from V and 1 base from J, with 17 bases between.

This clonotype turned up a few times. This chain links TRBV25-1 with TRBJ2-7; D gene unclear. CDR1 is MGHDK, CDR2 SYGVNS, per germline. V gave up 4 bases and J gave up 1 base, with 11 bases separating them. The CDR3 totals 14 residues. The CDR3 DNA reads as TGTGCCAGCAGTGGGGATCTTACATCCTACGAGCAGTACTTC. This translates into CASSGDLTSYEQYF.

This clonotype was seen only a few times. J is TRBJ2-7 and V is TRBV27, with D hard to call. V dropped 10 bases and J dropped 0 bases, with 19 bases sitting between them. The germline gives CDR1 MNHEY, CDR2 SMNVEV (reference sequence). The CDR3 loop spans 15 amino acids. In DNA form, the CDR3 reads TGTGCCACCGAGACCCAGTTTGCGGTCTCCTACGAGCAGTACTTC. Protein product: CATETQFAVSYEQYF.

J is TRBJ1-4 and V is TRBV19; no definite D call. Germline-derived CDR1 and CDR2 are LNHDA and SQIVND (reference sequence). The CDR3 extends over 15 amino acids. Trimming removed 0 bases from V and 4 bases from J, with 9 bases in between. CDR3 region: CASSIEGAYNEKLFF. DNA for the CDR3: TGTGCCAGTAGTATAGAGGGAGCCTATAATGAAAAACTGTTTTTT.

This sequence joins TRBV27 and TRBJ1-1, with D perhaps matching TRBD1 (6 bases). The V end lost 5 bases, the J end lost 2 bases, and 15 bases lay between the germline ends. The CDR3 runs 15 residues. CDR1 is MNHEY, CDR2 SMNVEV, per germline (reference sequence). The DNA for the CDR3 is TGTGCCAGCAGTCCAATAAAAGGGGGAAACACTGAAGCTTTCTTT. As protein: CASSPIKGGNTEAFF.

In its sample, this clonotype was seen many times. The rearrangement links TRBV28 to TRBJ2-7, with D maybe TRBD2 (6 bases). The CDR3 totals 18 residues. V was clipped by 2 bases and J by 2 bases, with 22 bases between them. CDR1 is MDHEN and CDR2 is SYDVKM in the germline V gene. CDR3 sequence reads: CASSLGYTGVSGPYEQYF. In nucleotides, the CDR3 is TGTGCCAGCAGTTTAGGGTATACGGGAGTATCGGGACCCTACGAGCAGTACTTC.

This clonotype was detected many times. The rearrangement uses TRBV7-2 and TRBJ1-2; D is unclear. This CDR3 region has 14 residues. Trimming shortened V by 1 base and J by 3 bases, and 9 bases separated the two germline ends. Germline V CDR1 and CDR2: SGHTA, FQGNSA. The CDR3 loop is CASSLEKWDYGYTF. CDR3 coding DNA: TGTGCCAGCAGCTTAGAGAAATGGGACTATGGCTACACCTTC.

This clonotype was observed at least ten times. DNA for the CDR3: TGTGCCAGCAGCCAAGGGGGCACGGGTTCTTTCTTT. Translation gives CASSQGGTGSFF. The gene calls are TRBV3-1 and TRBJ1-1; D is possibly TRBD1 (5 bases). The CDR3 has 12 residues. Germline CDR1 LGHDT, CDR2 YNNKEL (reference sequence). V lost 1 base and J 12 bases, leaving 12 bases between the germline ends.

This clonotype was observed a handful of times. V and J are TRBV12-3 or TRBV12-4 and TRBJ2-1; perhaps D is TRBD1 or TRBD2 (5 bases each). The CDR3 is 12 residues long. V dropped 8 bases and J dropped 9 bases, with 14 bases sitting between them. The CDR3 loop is CASGKIGTEQFF. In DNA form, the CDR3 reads TGTGCCAGCGGTAAGATAGGGACTGAGCAGTTCTTC.